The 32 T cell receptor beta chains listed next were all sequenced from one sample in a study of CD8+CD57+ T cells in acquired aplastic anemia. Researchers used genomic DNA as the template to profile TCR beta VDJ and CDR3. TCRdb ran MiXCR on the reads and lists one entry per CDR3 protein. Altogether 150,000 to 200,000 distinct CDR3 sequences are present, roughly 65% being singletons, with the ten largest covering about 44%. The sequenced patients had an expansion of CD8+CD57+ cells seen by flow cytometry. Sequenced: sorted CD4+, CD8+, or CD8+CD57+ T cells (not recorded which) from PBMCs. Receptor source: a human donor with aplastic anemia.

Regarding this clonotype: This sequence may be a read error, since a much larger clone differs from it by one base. The CDR3 nucleotides read TGCGCCTGCAGTGAGGGGACAGGGGAGGAGACCCAGTACTTC. This codes for CACSEGTGEETQYF. V usage is TRBV10-2 and J usage is TRBJ2-5; 10 bases fit TRBD1. CDR3 length equals 14 residues. Germline V lookup: CDR1 WSHSY, CDR2 SAAADI.

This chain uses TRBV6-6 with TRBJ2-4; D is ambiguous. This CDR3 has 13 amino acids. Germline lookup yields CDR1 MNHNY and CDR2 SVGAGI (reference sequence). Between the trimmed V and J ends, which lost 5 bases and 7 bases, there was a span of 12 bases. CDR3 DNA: TGTGCCAGCAGTGACGGTGCCCGGAACATTCAGTACTTC. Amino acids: CASSDGARNIQYF.

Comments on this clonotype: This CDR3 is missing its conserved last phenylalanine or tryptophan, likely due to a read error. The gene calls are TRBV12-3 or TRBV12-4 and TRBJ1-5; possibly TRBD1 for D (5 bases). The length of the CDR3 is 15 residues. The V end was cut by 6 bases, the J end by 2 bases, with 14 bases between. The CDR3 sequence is CASRRGSYGNQPQHL. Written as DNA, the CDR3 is TGTGCCAGCAGGCGGGGGAGTTACGGCAATCAGCCCCAGCATCTT.

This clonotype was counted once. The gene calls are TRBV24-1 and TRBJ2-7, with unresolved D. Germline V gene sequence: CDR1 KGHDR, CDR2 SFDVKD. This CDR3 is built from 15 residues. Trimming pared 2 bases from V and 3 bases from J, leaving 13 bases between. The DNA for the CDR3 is TGTGCCACCAGTGATTCCAGTTCTATTGGCTACGAGCAGTACTTC. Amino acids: CATSDSSSIGYEQYF.

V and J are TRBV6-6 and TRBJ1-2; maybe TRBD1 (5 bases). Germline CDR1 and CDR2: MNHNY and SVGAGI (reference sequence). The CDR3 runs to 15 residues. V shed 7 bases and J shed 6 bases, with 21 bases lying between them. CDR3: CASITTAGTRNGYTF. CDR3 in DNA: TGTGCCAGCATCACTACTGCCGGGACTAGGAATGGCTACACCTTC.

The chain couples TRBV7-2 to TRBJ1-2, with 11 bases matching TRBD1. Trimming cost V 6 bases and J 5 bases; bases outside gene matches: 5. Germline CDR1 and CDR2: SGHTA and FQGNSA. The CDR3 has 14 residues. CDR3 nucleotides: TGTGCCAGCAGGGGGGGACAGGGGGTTTATGGCTACACCTTC. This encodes CASRGGQGVYGYTF.

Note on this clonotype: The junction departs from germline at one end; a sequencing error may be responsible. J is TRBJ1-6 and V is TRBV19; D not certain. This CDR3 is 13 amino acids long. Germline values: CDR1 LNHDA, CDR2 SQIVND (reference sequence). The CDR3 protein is CASSQGPAVPLHF. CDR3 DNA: TGCGCCAGCAGCCAAGGCCCGGCGGTCCCCCTCCACTTT.

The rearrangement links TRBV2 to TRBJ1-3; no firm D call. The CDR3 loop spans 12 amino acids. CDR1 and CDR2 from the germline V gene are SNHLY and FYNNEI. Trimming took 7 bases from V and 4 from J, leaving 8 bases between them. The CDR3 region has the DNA TGTGCCAGCAAAATAACCGGAAACACCATATATTTT. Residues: CASKITGNTIYF. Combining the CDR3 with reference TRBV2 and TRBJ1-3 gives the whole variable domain EPEVTQTPSHQVTQMGQEVILRCVPISNHLYFYWYRQILGQKVEFLVSFYNNEISEKSEIFDDQFSVERPDGSNFTLKIRSTKLEDSAMYFCASKITGNTIYFGEGSWLTVV.

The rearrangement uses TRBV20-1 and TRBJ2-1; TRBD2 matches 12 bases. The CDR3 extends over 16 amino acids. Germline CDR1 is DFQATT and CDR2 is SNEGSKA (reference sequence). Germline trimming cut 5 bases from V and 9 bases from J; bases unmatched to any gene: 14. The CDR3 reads CSAHRTSGIIAGEQFF. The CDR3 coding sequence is TGCAGTGCTCACCGGACTAGCGGGATCATTGCGGGTGAGCAGTTCTTC.

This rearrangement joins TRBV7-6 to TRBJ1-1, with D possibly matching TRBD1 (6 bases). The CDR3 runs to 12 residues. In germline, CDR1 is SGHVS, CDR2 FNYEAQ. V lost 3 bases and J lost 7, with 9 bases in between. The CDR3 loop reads CASSLEGVEAFF. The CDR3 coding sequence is TGTGCCAGCAGCTTGGAGGGGGTTGAAGCTTTCTTT.

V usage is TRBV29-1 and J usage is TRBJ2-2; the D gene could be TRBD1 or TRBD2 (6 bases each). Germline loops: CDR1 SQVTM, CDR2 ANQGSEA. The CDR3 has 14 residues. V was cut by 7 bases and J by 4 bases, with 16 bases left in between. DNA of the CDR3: TGCAGCGCCGAGGGGGGCCGGGGCACCGGGGAGCTGTTTTTT. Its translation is CSAEGGRGTGELFF.

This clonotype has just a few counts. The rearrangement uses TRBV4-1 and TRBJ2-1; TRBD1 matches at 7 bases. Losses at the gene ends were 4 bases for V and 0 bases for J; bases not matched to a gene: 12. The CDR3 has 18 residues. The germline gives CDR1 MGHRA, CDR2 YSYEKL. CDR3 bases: TGCGCCAGCAGCCTGCACTTAACAGGGGATAGCTCCTACAATGAGCAGTTCTTC. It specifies CASSLHLTGDSSYNEQFF.

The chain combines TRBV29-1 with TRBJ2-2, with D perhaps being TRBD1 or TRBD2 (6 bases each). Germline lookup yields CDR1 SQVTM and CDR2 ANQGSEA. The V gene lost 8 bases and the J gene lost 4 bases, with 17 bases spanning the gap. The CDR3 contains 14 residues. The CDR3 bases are TGCAGCTTAGAGGGGGGCCGGGGCACCGGGGAGCTGTTTTTT. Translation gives CSLEGGRGTGELFF.

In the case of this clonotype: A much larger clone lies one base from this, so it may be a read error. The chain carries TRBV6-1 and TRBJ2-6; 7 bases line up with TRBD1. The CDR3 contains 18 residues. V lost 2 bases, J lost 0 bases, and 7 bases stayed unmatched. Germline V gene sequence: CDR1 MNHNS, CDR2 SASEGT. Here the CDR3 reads CASSEFRDRCSGANVLTF. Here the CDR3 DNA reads TGTGCCAGCAGTGAATTTAGGGACAGATGCTCTGGGGCCAACGTCCTGACTTTC.

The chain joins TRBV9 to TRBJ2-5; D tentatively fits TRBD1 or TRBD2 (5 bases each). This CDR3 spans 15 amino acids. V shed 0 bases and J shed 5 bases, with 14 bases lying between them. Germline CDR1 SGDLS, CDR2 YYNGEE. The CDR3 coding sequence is TGTGCCAGCAGCGTAGAGGGGACCCCCGGGGAGACCCAGTACTTC. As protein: CASSVEGTPGETQYF.

CDR3 sequence reads: CASSLEGVRSSPLHF. DNA of the CDR3: TGTGCCAGCAGCTTAGAGGGAGTTAGGTCTTCACCCCTCCACTTT. The chain joins TRBV7-2 to TRBJ1-6; D is unclear. Between the trimmed V and J ends, which lost 1 base and 9 bases, there was a span of 13 bases. Looked up from germline, CDR1 is SGHTA and CDR2 is FQGNSA. The CDR3 contains 15 residues.

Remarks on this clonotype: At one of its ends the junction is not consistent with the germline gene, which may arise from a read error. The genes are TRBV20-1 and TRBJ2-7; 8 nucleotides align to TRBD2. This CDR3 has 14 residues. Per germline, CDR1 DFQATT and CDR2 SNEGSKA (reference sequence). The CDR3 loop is CSASGREGSYEQDF. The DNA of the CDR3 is TGCAGTGCTAGCGGGAGGGAGGGCTCCTACGAGCAGGACTTC.

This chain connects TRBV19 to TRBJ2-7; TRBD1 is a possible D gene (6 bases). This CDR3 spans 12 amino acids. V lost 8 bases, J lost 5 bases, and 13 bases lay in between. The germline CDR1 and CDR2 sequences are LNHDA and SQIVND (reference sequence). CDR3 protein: CASLGALNEQYF. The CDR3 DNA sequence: TGTGCCAGTCTGGGGGCTTTGAACGAGCAGTACTTC.

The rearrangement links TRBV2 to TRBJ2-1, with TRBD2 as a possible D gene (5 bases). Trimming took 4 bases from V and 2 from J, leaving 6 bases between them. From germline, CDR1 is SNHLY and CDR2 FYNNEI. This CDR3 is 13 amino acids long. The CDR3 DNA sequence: TGTGCCAGCAGTGTGAGGGCCTACAATGAGCAGTTCTTC. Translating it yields CASSVRAYNEQFF.

The CDR3 region is CASSLSIGTDTDTQYF. CDR3 nucleotide sequence: TGTGCCAGCAGCTTAAGTATCGGTACGGACACAGATACGCAGTATTTT. The chain uses TRBV7-9 and TRBJ2-3; D unclear. The germline gives CDR1 SEHNR, CDR2 FQNEAQ (reference sequence). This CDR3 spans 16 amino acids. V was cut by 2 bases and J by 2 bases, with 14 bases left in between.

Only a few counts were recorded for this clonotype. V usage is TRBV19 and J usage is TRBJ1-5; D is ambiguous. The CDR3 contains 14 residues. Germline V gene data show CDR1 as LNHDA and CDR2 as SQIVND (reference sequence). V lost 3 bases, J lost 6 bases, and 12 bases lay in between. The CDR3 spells CASSIRGLGQPQHF. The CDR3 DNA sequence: TGTGCCAGTAGTATCCGGGGATTAGGTCAGCCCCAGCATTTT. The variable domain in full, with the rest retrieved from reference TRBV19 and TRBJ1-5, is DGGITQSPKYLFRKEGQNVTLSCEQNLNHDAMYWYRQDPGQGLRLIYYSQIVNDFQKGDIAEGYSVSREKKESFPLTVTSAQKNPTAFYLCASSIRGLGQPQHFGDGTRLSIL.

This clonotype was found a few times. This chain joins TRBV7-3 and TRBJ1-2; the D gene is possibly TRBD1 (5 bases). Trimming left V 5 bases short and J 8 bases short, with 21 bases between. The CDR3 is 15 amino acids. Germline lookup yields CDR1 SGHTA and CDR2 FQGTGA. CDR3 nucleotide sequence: TGTGCCAGCAGCCCGATGAGGGACCCCGATAAGGGCTACACCTTC. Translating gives CASSPMRDPDKGYTF.

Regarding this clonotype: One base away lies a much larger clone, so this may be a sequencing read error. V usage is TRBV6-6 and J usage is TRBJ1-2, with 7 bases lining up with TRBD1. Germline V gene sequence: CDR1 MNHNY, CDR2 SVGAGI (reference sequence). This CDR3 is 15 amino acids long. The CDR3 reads CANSYRDREGDGYTF. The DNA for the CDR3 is TGTGCCAACAGTTACCGCGACAGGGAAGGGGATGGCTACACCTTC.

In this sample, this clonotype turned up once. The CDR3 protein is CAIRGVGDYGYTF. CDR3 in DNA: TGTGCCATCCGTGGGGTGGGGGACTATGGCTACACCTTC. The chain couples TRBV10-3 to TRBJ1-2; TRBD1 is a possible D gene (5 bases). Germline values: CDR1 ENHRY, CDR2 SYGVKD. V shed 8 bases and J shed 3 bases, with 13 bases lying between them. The CDR3 consists of 13 residues.

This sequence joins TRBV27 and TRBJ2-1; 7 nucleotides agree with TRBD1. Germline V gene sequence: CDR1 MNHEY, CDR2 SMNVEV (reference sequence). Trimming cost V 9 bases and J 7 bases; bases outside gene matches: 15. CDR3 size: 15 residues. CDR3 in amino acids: CASAVGTDLNNEQFF. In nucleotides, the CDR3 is TGTGCCAGTGCGGTCGGGACAGATCTTAATAATGAGCAGTTCTTC.

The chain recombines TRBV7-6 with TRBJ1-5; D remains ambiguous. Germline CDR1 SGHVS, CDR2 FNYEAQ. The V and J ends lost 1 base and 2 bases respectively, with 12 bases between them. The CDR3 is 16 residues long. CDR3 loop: CASSLVPPGGNQPQHF. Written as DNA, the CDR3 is TGTGCCAGCAGCTTAGTGCCCCCGGGTGGCAATCAGCCCCAGCATTTT.

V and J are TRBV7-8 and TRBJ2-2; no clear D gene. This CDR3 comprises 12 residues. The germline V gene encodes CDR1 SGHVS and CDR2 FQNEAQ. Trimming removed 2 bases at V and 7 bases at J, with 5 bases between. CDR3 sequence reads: CASSLYSGELFF. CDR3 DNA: TGTGCCAGCAGCTTATATAGCGGGGAGCTGTTTTTT.

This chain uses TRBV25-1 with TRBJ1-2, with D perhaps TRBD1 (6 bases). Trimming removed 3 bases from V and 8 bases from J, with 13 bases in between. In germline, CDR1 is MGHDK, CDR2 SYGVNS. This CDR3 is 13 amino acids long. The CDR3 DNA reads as TGTGCCAGCAGTGATGAGGGGGTTTGGGGCTACACCTTC. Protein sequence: CASSDEGVWGYTF.

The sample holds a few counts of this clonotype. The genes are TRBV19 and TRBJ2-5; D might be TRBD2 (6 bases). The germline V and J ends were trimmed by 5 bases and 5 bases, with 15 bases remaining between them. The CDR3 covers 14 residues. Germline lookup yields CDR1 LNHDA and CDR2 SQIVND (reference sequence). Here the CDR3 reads CASSPRGGVETQYF. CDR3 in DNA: TGTGCCAGTAGTCCTCGAGGAGGGGTTGAGACCCAGTACTTC.

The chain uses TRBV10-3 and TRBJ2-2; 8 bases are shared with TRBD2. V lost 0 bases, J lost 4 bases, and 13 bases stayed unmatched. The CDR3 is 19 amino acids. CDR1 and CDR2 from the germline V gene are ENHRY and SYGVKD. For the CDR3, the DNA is TGTGCCATCAGTGAGTCGTCGTCGGCGGGGGGCCGAGGCACCGGGGAGCTGTTTTTT. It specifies CAISESSSAGGRGTGELFF.

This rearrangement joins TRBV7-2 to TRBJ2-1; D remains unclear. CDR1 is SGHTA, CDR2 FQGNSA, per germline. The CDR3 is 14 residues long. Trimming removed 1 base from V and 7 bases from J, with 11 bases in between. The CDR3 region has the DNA TGTGCCAGCAGCTTAGTCGTCGCGGTGAATGAGCAGTTCTTC. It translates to CASSLVVAVNEQFF.

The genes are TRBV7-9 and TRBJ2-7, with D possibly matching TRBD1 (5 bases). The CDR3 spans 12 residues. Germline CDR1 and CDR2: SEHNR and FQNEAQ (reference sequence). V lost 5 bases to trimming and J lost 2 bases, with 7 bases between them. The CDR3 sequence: CASSIQAYEQYF. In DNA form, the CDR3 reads TGTGCCAGCAGCATACAGGCCTACGAGCAGTACTTC.